There are many counts of the clone carrying this T cell receptor beta chain. Its specificity is unknown. The sample is drawn from a study of T cells in Graves' hyperthyroidism and ophthalmopathy. Study summary: Peripheral blood was secured at the point of initial diagnosis, before any treatment. Study conclusions and caveats: Most thyroid clonotypes that were expanded above 0.001 also turned up in blood.

Amplification targeted TCR beta CDR3 regions from RNA transcripts. TCR CDR3 regions were first amplified by RT-PCR with HTBI primers. TCRdb reprocessed the multiplex PCR reads via MiXCR and lists one record per CDR3 protein. Of over 450,000 distinct CDR3 sequences listed, 14% are singletons. Exclusion of a patient resulted from uncontrolled infection, other autoimmune disease, pregnancy or lactation. This CDR3 is built from 16 residues. CDR1 and CDR2 from the germline V gene are SGHAT and FQNNGV. Trimming took off 1 base at V and 4 bases at J, with 14 bases between the two ends. Sequenced: blood. The receptor was derived from a woman aged 18-29 years with Graves' hyperthyroidism. This chain links TRBV11-2 with TRBJ1-5; D is unclear. The CDR3 region has the DNA TGTGCCAGCAGCTTAGGAGCGGGGTACCTAAATCAGCCCCAGCATTTT. Its translation: CASSLGAGYLNQPQHF.